A selection of T cell receptor beta chains follows, all from one sample in a study of long-term antiretroviral therapy in people with HIV. Produced via immunoSEQ multiplex PCR; TCRdb's table is partial and in-frame only. In the table there are around 15,000 clones, 88% of which are singletons. This sample comprised unsorted PBMCs, obtained 6.9 years after starting antiretroviral therapy. All receptors derive from a man between 45 and 60 years old with HIV. CDR3s include the opening cysteine and the closing phenylalanine or tryptophan. The D gene is left open where the match is weak. Rows give clone size only sometimes, using once, few, many, or a class for an expanded clone.

d_gene: TRBD2; v_gene: TRBV4-3; j_gene: TRBJ2-1; abundance: -; CDR3aa: CASSQGTSGNDEQFF; CDR3nt: TGCGCCAGCAGCCAAGGGACTAGCGGGAACGATGAGCAGTTCTTC
d_gene: -; v_gene: TRBV18; j_gene: TRBJ2-2; abundance: -; CDR3aa: CASWKFPRGIENTGELFF; CDR3nt: TGTGCCAGCTGGAAATTTCCCCGGGGAATAGAAAACACCGGGGAGCTGTTTTTT
d_gene: TRBD1; v_gene: TRBV4-2; j_gene: TRBJ1-1; abundance: -; CDR3aa: CASSFSTGSITEAFF; CDR3nt: TGTGCCAGCAGCTTCTCGACAGGGAGCATCACTGAAGCTTTCTTT
d_gene: -; v_gene: TRBV19; j_gene: TRBJ2-6; abundance: once; CDR3aa: CASLRGILSGANVLTF; CDR3nt: TGTGCCAGTTTGCGCGGGATTCTCTCTGGGGCCAACGTCCTGACTTTC
d_gene: -; v_gene: TRBV5-4; j_gene: TRBJ2-7; abundance: -; CDR3aa: CASSVGPAGFLNEQYF; CDR3nt: TGTGCCAGCAGCGTGGGGCCGGCAGGGTTTCTGAACGAGCAGTACTTC
d_gene: -; v_gene: TRBV4-3; j_gene: TRBJ1-5; abundance: -; CDR3aa: CASSQDGQSEPQHF; CDR3nt: TGCGCCAGCAGCCAAGATGGCCAGTCCGAGCCCCAGCATTTT
d_gene: -; v_gene: TRBV11-3; j_gene: TRBJ1-5; abundance: -; CDR3aa: CASSLALRNSNQPQHF; CDR3nt: TGTGCCAGCAGCTTAGCACTTAGGAATAGCAATCAGCCCCAGCATTTT
d_gene: TRBD2; v_gene: TRBV7-2; j_gene: TRBJ2-1; abundance: -; CDR3aa: CASSLAGTSGRGLYNEQFF; CDR3nt: TGTGCCAGCAGCTTAGCCGGGACTAGCGGGAGGGGACTCTACAATGAGCAGTTCTTC
d_gene: TRBD1; v_gene: TRBV30; j_gene: TRBJ2-5; abundance: -; CDR3aa: CAWSPGQGTMEIQYF; CDR3nt: TGTGCCTGGAGTCCGGGACAGGGAACGATGGAGATCCAGTACTTC
d_gene: -; v_gene: TRBV7-8; j_gene: TRBJ2-2; abundance: -; CDR3aa: CASSYKGNTGELFF; CDR3nt: TGTGCCAGCAGCTATAAGGGGAACACCGGGGAGCTGTTTTTT
d_gene: -; v_gene: TRBV4-2; j_gene: TRBJ2-1; abundance: -; CDR3aa: CASSFGGPNNEQFF; CDR3nt: TGTGCCAGCAGCTTTGGCGGGCCCAACAATGAGCAGTTCTTC
d_gene: -; v_gene: TRBV14; j_gene: TRBJ2-3; abundance: -; CDR3aa: CASSQERHYTDTQYF; CDR3nt: TGTGCCAGCAGCCAAGAGAGACATTACACAGATACGCAGTATTTT
d_gene: -; v_gene: TRBV11-2; j_gene: TRBJ2-5; abundance: -; CDR3aa: CASSFGQTHQETQYF; CDR3nt: TGTGCCAGCAGCTTCGGTCAGACTCACCAAGAGACCCAGTACTTC
d_gene: -; v_gene: TRBV9; j_gene: TRBJ2-1; abundance: -; CDR3aa: CASSGGQNEQFF; CDR3nt: TGTGCCAGCAGCGGCGGACAGAATGAGCAGTTCTTC
d_gene: -; v_gene: TRBV2; j_gene: TRBJ1-5; abundance: -; CDR3aa: CASGFSNQPQHF; CDR3nt: TGTGCCAGCGGATTTAGCAATCAGCCCCAGCATTTT
d_gene: TRBD2; v_gene: TRBV27; j_gene: TRBJ2-2; abundance: -; CDR3aa: CASSSTGTGGGSGELFF; CDR3nt: TGTGCCAGCAGTTCGACCGGGACGGGGGGAGGTTCCGGGGAGCTGTTTTTT
d_gene: TRBD2; v_gene: TRBV9; j_gene: TRBJ2-5; abundance: -; CDR3aa: CASSVLAGGPGETQYF; CDR3nt: TGTGCCAGCAGCGTTTTAGCGGGAGGGCCGGGGGAGACCCAGTACTTC
d_gene: TRBD2; v_gene: TRBV10-2; j_gene: TRBJ2-4; abundance: -; CDR3aa: CATRGGQGNIQYF; CDR3nt: TGCGCCACCCGGGGGGGGCAGGGAAACATTCAGTACTTC
d_gene: -; v_gene: TRBV5-1; j_gene: TRBJ2-2; abundance: -; CDR3aa: CASSFGGQANTGELFF; CDR3nt: TGCGCCAGCAGCTTCGGTGGCCAGGCGAACACCGGGGAGCTGTTTTTT
d_gene: TRBD1; v_gene: TRBV6-5; j_gene: TRBJ2-3; abundance: -; CDR3aa: CASRRTGDSTDTQYF; CDR3nt: TGTGCCAGCAGGCGGACAGGGGATAGCACAGATACGCAGTATTTT
d_gene: -; v_gene: TRBV29-1; j_gene: TRBJ1-1; abundance: -; CDR3aa: CSGANTEAFF; CDR3nt: TGCAGCGGAGCGAACACTGAAGCTTTCTTT
d_gene: -; v_gene: TRBV21-1; j_gene: TRBJ2-7; abundance: -; CDR3aa: CARNPILAGAHGAYEQYF; CDR3nt: TGTGCCAGAAACCCGATACTAGCGGGTGCACATGGGGCCTACGAGCAGTACTTC
d_gene: TRBD2; v_gene: TRBV9; j_gene: TRBJ2-7; abundance: -; CDR3aa: CASSPGRSPYEQYF; CDR3nt: TGTGCCAGCAGCCCCGGGAGGTCCCCCTACGAGCAGTACTTC
d_gene: -; v_gene: TRBV4-2; j_gene: TRBJ2-7; abundance: few; CDR3aa: CASSPLTTPYEQYF; CDR3nt: TGTGCCAGCAGCCCACTCACGACTCCTTACGAGCAGTACTTC
d_gene: -; v_gene: TRBV29-1; j_gene: TRBJ2-7; abundance: -; CDR3aa: CSVVWDSYEQYF; CDR3nt: TGCAGCGTTGTGTGGGATAGTTACGAGCAGTACTTC
d_gene: TRBD2; v_gene: TRBV27; j_gene: TRBJ2-3; abundance: -; CDR3aa: CASSSSGLAATDTQYF; CDR3nt: TGTGCCAGCAGTTCCTCGGGTCTAGCGGCCACAGATACGCAGTATTTT
d_gene: TRBD2; v_gene: TRBV19; j_gene: TRBJ2-1; abundance: -; CDR3aa: CASTELAGGNEQFF; CDR3nt: TGTGCCAGTACAGAGCTAGCGGGGGGCAATGAGCAGTTCTTC
d_gene: TRBD1; v_gene: TRBV14; j_gene: TRBJ2-7; abundance: few; CDR3aa: CASSPWDSSYEQYF; CDR3nt: TGTGCCAGCAGCCCCTGGGACAGCTCCTACGAGCAGTACTTC
d_gene: -; v_gene: TRBV7-9; j_gene: TRBJ2-5; abundance: -; CDR3aa: CASSPPERVAQYF; CDR3nt: TGTGCCAGCAGCCCCCCGGAGAGGGTGGCCCAGTACTTC
d_gene: -; v_gene: TRBV27; j_gene: TRBJ2-3; abundance: -; CDR3aa: CASSVRRGGDTQYF; CDR3nt: TGTGCCAGCAGTGTACGCCGGGGAGGCGATACGCAGTATTTT
d_gene: -; v_gene: TRBV30; j_gene: TRBJ1-1; abundance: few; CDR3aa: CAALREYTEAFF; CDR3nt: TGTGCCGCTCTCCGGGAGTACACTGAAGCTTTCTTT
d_gene: TRBD1; v_gene: TRBV5-1; j_gene: TRBJ1-1; abundance: -; CDR3aa: CASSPLDREVPEAFF; CDR3nt: TGCGCCAGCAGCCCATTGGACAGGGAGGTCCCTGAAGCTTTCTTT
d_gene: -; v_gene: TRBV19; j_gene: TRBJ1-4; abundance: -; CDR3aa: CASSSPRTTNEKLFF; CDR3nt: TGTGCCAGTAGTTCCCCTCGGACAACTAATGAAAAACTGTTTTTT
d_gene: -; v_gene: TRBV18; j_gene: TRBJ1-5; abundance: -; CDR3aa: CASSPRTQNQPQHF; CDR3nt: TGTGCCAGCTCACCACGGACACAGAATCAGCCCCAGCATTTT
d_gene: -; v_gene: TRBV7-8; j_gene: TRBJ2-2; abundance: -; CDR3aa: CASSRGAGQGAGELFF; CDR3nt: TGTGCCAGCAGCCGGGGGGCCGGGCAGGGGGCAGGGGAGCTGTTTTTT
d_gene: TRBD2; v_gene: TRBV9; j_gene: TRBJ2-1; abundance: -; CDR3aa: CASSVGLAGGPSNEQFF; CDR3nt: TGTGCCAGCAGCGTAGGTCTAGCGGGAGGGCCGAGTAATGAGCAGTTCTTC
d_gene: -; v_gene: TRBV7-6; j_gene: TRBJ2-3; abundance: -; CDR3aa: CASSLLRGRTDTQYF; CDR3nt: TGTGCCAGCAGCCTCCTCAGGGGAAGGACAGATACGCAGTATTTT
d_gene: -; v_gene: TRBV29-1; j_gene: TRBJ2-2; abundance: -; CDR3aa: CSVGGPGELFF; CDR3nt: TGCAGCGTTGGAGGTCCCGGGGAGCTGTTTTTT
d_gene: TRBD2; v_gene: TRBV7-3; j_gene: TRBJ2-1; abundance: -; CDR3aa: CASSSTSGRMYEQFF; CDR3nt: TGTGCCAGCAGCTCGACTAGCGGGAGAATGTATGAGCAGTTCTTC
d_gene: -; v_gene: TRBV29-1; j_gene: TRBJ1-1; abundance: -; CDR3aa: CSTEGTTEAFF; CDR3nt: TGCTCGACAGAAGGGACCACTGAAGCTTTCTTT
d_gene: -; v_gene: TRBV7-2; j_gene: TRBJ2-5; abundance: -; CDR3aa: CASSRGVRETQYF; CDR3nt: TGTGCCAGCAGCCGGGGAGTCAGGGAGACCCAGTACTTC
d_gene: TRBD1; v_gene: TRBV10-3; j_gene: TRBJ2-5; abundance: -; CDR3aa: CAIGNDDRDETQYF; CDR3nt: TGTGCCATCGGCAATGATGACAGGGACGAGACCCAGTACTTC
d_gene: -; v_gene: TRBV15; j_gene: TRBJ1-4; abundance: medium-sized; CDR3aa: CATSRDISENEKLFF; CDR3nt: TGTGCCACCAGCAGAGATATAAGCGAAAATGAAAAACTGTTTTTT
d_gene: TRBD1; v_gene: TRBV27; j_gene: TRBJ2-1; abundance: -; CDR3aa: CASSLKGASQFF; CDR3nt: TGTGCCAGCAGTTTAAAGGGGGCCTCACAGTTCTTC
d_gene: -; v_gene: TRBV28; j_gene: TRBJ1-5; abundance: -; CDR3aa: CASSLGGAQHRNQPQHF; CDR3nt: TGTGCCAGCAGTTTAGGGGGGGCGCAGCATCGCAATCAGCCCCAGCATTTT
d_gene: -; v_gene: TRBV30; j_gene: TRBJ1-1; abundance: -; CDR3aa: CAWRQGWGNTEAFF; CDR3nt: TGTGCCTGGAGACAGGGTTGGGGCAACACTGAAGCTTTCTTT